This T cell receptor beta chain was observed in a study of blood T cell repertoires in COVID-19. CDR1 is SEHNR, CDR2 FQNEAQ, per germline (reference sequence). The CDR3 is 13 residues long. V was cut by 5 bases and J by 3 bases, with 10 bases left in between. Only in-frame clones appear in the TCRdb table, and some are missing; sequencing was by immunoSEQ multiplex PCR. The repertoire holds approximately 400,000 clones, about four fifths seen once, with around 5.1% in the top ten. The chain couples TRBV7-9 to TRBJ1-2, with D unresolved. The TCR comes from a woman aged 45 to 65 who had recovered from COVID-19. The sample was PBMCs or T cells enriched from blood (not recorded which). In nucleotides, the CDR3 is TGTGCCAGCAGCGTCGGGGAGGACTATGGCTACACCTTC. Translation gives CASSVGEDYGYTF.